The 16 T cell receptor beta chains below all came from one sample that was sequenced in a study of cytomegalovirus exposure and HLA in healthy donors. PCR employed 60 Vbeta and 13 Jbeta primers. Using immunoSEQ multiplex PCR, the repertoire was profiled, and TCRdb retains in-frame clones only, with some absent. The sample totals under 95,000 clones. Sequencing input: PBMCs. The receptors derive from a female donor in good health and CMV-seropositive.

This chain uses TRBV4-1 with TRBJ2-7; 9 nucleotides line up with TRBD2. This CDR3 has 17 residues. V lost 1 base to trimming and J lost 2 bases; unmatched junction nucleotides: 9. In germline, CDR1 is MGHRA, CDR2 YSYEKL. The CDR3 protein is CASSQVPSGTSAYEQYF. DNA for the CDR3: TGCGCCAGCAGCCAAGTCCCTAGCGGGACGAGCGCCTACGAGCAGTACTTC.

The chain combines TRBV5-1 with TRBJ1-1; the D is unclear. The CDR3 is made up of 12 amino acids. V was cut by 6 bases and J by 3 bases, with 9 bases left in between. From germline, CDR1 is SGHRS and CDR2 YFSETQ. The CDR3, as DNA: TGCGCCAGCAAGATGGGAGACACTGAAGCTTTCTTT. Its translation is CASKMGDTEAFF.

The chain employs TRBV28 and TRBJ2-7; tentatively, D is TRBD1 (6 bases). The CDR3 totals 13 residues. With 5 bases removed from V and 0 bases from J, the gap between germline ends came to 8 bases. CDR1 is MDHEN, CDR2 SYDVKM, per germline. DNA for the CDR3: TGTGCCAGCAGTACAGGGAGCTCCTACGAGCAGTACTTC. It is translated as CASSTGSSYEQYF.

The V call is TRBV11-3, the J call TRBJ1-2, with 10 bases aligning to TRBD1. Germline V gene lookup returns CDR1 SGHNT and CDR2 YENEEA. This CDR3 has 13 residues. V lost 5 bases, J lost 8 bases, and 5 bases stayed unmatched. CDR3 DNA sequence: TGTGCCAGCAGCCCGACAGGGGGCTACGGCTACACCTTC. It yields the protein CASSPTGGYGYTF.

V usage is TRBV9 and J usage is TRBJ1-3, with D maybe TRBD1 (6 bases). V was clipped by 2 bases and J by 1 base, with 7 bases between them. CDR1 is SGDLS and CDR2 is YYNGEE in the germline V gene. The CDR3 has 14 residues. The chain's CDR3 is CASSVRGSGNTIYF. The CDR3 nucleotides are TGTGCCAGCAGCGTCAGGGGATCTGGAAACACCATATATTTT.

The rearrangement joins TRBV6-6 to TRBJ2-7, with 10 bases identical to TRBD1. Per the germline V gene, CDR1 is MNHNY and CDR2 is SVGAGI (reference sequence). The CDR3 runs to 13 residues. Trimming at V came to 4 bases and at J to 5 bases, leaving 2 bases not matched to a gene. As DNA, the CDR3 is TGTGCCAGCAGTTGGACAGGGGGTAACGAGCAGTACTTC. Protein product: CASSWTGGNEQYF.

The chain is built from TRBV5-1 and TRBJ2-4, with D maybe TRBD2 (6 bases). Trimming left V 3 bases short and J 2 bases short, with 15 bases between. This CDR3 is built from 16 residues. Germline V gives CDR1 SGHRS, CDR2 YFSETQ. CDR3 loop: CASSWAGTSSKNIQYF. The DNA for the CDR3 is TGCGCCAGCAGCTGGGCCGGGACTTCCTCCAAAAACATTCAGTACTTC.

In the case of this clone: At one end the junction does not follow the germline gene, possibly because of a read error. The J gene is TRBJ1-3, the V gene TRBV7-9; the D is unclear. Germline CDR1 and CDR2: SEHNR and FQNEAQ (reference sequence). The CDR3 totals 14 residues. CDR3 sequence reads: CASRLASSGNTIYF. The CDR3 nucleotides are TGTGCCAGCAGGTTAGCGAGCTCTGGAAACACCATATATTTT.

The V gene is TRBV1, the J gene TRBJ2-1; the D call of TRBD2 is as the table states it, not checked on the DNA. TRBV1 is termed a pseudogene. This CDR3 is 15 amino acids long. CDR3 coding DNA: TGCACCAACCCAACTAGCGGGATATCCTACAATGAGCAGTTCTTC. Protein: CTNPTSGISYNEQFF.

The chain joins TRBV19 to TRBJ2-3; D is undetermined. CDR1 is LNHDA and CDR2 is SQIVND in the germline V gene (reference sequence). CDR3 length: 14 residues. The V and J ends lost 10 bases and 0 bases respectively, with 14 bases between them. In DNA form, the CDR3 reads TGTGCCACCTCAAAAAGCCCTAGCACAGATACGCAGTATTTT. This encodes CATSKSPSTDTQYF.

This chain connects TRBV5-1 to TRBJ2-2, with 8 bases identical to TRBD1. CDR1 and CDR2 (germline): SGHRS, YFSETQ. This CDR3 has 15 amino acids. Losses at the gene ends were 4 bases for V and 3 bases for J; bases not matched to a gene: 5. This chain's CDR3 is CASSRDRSDTGELFF. In DNA form, the CDR3 reads TGCGCCAGCAGCCGGGACAGGTCTGACACCGGGGAGCTGTTTTTT. Complete variable domain (other parts from reference TRBV5-1 and TRBJ2-2): KAGVTQTPRYLIKTRGQQVTLSCSPISGHRSVSWYQQTPGQGLQFLFEYFSETQRNKGNFPGRFSGRQFSNSRSEMNVSTLELGDSALYLCASSRDRSDTGELFFGEGSRLTVL.

The V gene is TRBV20-1, the J gene TRBJ1-2, with a tentative D call TRBD1 (5 bases). The CDR3 loop spans 11 amino acids. V lost 2 bases and J 4 bases, leaving 5 bases between the germline ends. In germline, CDR1 is DFQATT, CDR2 SNEGSKA (reference sequence). CDR3 coding DNA: TGCAGTGCTAGAAGGGGCTATGGCTACACCTTC. Amino acids: CSARRGYGYTF.

The chain combines TRBV5-1 with TRBJ2-3; 7 nucleotides align to TRBD2. Germline V gives CDR1 SGHRS, CDR2 YFSETQ. The J segment lost 2 bases and the V segment lost 4 bases, leaving 1 base of the junction unmatched. The CDR3 sequence is 13 residues long. Here the CDR3 DNA reads TGCGCCAGCAGCAGCGGGACCACAGATACGCAGTATTTT. Protein: CASSSGTTDTQYF.

The rearrangement uses TRBV6-1 and TRBJ2-3; 9 nucleotides align to TRBD1. Germline V gene sequence: CDR1 MNHNS, CDR2 SASEGT. This CDR3 comprises 15 residues. Unmatched junction bases numbered 8, after V lost 6 bases and J lost 4 bases. The CDR3 is CASRRMDRGPDTQYF. DNA for the CDR3: TGTGCCAGCAGGCGAATGGACAGGGGCCCAGATACGCAGTATTTT.

V and J are TRBV4-1 and TRBJ2-5; 13 bases map to TRBD2. CDR1 and CDR2 (germline): MGHRA, YSYEKL. V trimming: 0 bases; J trimming: 5 bases; junction bases outside the gene matches: 6. The CDR3 loop spans 17 amino acids. The CDR3: CASSQELGTSGTETQYF. The CDR3, as DNA: TGCGCCAGCAGCCAAGAACTTGGGACTAGCGGGACGGAGACCCAGTACTTC.

The chain couples TRBV19 to TRBJ2-7, with a tentative D call TRBD2 (6 bases). Germline V CDR1 and CDR2: LNHDA, SQIVND (reference sequence). V lost 6 bases and J lost 1, with 19 bases in between. There are 16 residues in the CDR3. CDR3 in DNA: TGTGCCAGTAGCTCCCCGAGGGCGGGGAGGTCCTACGAGCAGTACTTC. Protein product: CASSSPRAGRSYEQYF.